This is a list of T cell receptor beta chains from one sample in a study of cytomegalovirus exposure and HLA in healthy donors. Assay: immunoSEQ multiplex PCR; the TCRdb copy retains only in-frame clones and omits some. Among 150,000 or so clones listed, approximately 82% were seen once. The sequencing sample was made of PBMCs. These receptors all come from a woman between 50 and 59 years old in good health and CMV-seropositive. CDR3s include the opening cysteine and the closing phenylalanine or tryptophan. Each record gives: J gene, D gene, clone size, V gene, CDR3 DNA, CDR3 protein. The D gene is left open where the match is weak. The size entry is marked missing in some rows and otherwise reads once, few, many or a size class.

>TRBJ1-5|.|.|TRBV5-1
TGCGCCAGCAGCTTGGAAGGAGGCAATCAGCCCCAGCATTTT
CASSLEGGNQPQHF
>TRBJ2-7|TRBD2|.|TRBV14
TGTGCCAGCAGCCAAGGACTAGCGGCCTCCTCCTACGAGCAGTACTTC
CASSQGLAASSYEQYF
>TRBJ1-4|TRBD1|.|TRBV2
TGTGCCAGCAGAGAGACAGGGGGATTGGAAAAACTGTTTTTT
CASRETGGLEKLFF
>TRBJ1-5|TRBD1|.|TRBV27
TGTGCCAGCAAGCCCTACCCCCAGGGGGCAGGTAGCAATCAGCCCCAGCATTTT
CASKPYPQGAGSNQPQHF
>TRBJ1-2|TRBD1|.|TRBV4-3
TGCGCCAGCAGCCAAGAGGGGACAGGGGGATTGGATGGCTACACCTTC
CASSQEGTGGLDGYTF
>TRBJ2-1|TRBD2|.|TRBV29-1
TGCAGCGCCTTGGGAGGGGAGCAGTTCTTC
CSALGGEQFF
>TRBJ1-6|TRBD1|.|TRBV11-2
TGTGCCAGCAGCTTAGAGGGACAGGCTAATTCACCCCTCCACTTT
CASSLEGQANSPLHF
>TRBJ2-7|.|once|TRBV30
TGTGCCTGGAGTACAGGTCACGAGCAGTACTTC
CAWSTGHEQYF
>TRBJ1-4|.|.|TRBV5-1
TGCGCCAGCAGCCCCCGATCGACAGCAACTAATGAAAAACTGTTTTTT
CASSPRSTATNEKLFF
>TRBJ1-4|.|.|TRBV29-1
TGCAGCGCGGCAGCAGGGTCTGAAAAACTGTTTTTT
CSAAAGSEKLFF
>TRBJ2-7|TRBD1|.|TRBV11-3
TGTGCCAGCAGCCCAAAGTGGGACAGGTCCTACGAGCAGTACTTC
CASSPKWDRSYEQYF
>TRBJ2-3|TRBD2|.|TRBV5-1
TGCGCCAGCAGCTGGGGGGGTGTCGGGGGACTTACAGATACGCAGTATTTT
CASSWGGVGGLTDTQYF
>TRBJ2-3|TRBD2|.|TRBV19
TGTGCCAGTAGTTCTTCAGGTTCACGGGGGGTAGCGGATACGCAGTATTTT
CASSSSGSRGVADTQYF
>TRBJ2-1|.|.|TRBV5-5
TGTGCCAGCAGCCTCAGGGGTTACGATGAGCAGTTCTTC
CASSLRGYDEQFF
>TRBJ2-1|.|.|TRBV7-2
TGTGCCAGCAGCTTGCTAGGGGGGGCCGATGAGCAGTTCTTC
CASSLLGGADEQFF
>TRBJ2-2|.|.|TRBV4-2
TGTGCCAGCAGCCCGACTCGCTACACCGGGGAGCTGTTTTTT
CASSPTRYTGELFF
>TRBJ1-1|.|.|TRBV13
TGTGCCAGCAGCGTCAGGGGTTACACTGAAGCTTTCTTT
CASSVRGYTEAFF
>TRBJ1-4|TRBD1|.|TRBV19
TGTGCCAGTAGTGTCGACAGGGGAGAAAAACTGTTTTTT
CASSVDRGEKLFF
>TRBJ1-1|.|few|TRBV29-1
TGCAGCGGATGGGACATGCTGAACACTGAAGCTTTCTTT
CSGWDMLNTEAFF
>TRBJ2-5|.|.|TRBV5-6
TGTGCCAGCAGCGGGGGCGGACCAACGGAGACCCAGTACTTC
CASSGGGPTETQYF
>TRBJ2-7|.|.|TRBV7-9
TGTGCCAGCAGCTCAGACAACAGCCTCCACGAGCAGTACTTC
CASSSDNSLHEQYF
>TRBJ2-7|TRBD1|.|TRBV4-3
TGCGCCAGCAGCCCTGGGACAGGGGGATCTGTAAGGCAGTACTTC
CASSPGTGGSVRQYF
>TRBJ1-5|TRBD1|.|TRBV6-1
TGTGCCAGCAGTGATGAGGGACAGAGCAATCAGCCCCAGCATTTT
CASSDEGQSNQPQHF
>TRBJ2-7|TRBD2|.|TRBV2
TGTGCCGGTTTTGCCCTGGCGGGGGATACGAAGGAGCAGTACTTC
CAGFALAGDTKEQYF
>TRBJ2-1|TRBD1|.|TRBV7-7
TGTGCCAGCAGCCCAGGGACAGTCCTAGGGGAGCAGTTCTTC
CASSPGTVLGEQFF
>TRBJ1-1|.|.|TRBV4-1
TGCGCCAGCAGCCAAGATGGGGCACGGCGGACTGAAGCTTTCTTT
CASSQDGARRTEAFF
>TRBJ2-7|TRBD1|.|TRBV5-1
TGCGCCAGCAGCTTGGCGACAGGGGGATCCTACGAGCAGTACTTC
CASSLATGGSYEQYF
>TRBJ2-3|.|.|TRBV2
TGTGCCAGCAGGGTAGCCCAAGACACAGATACGCAGTATTTT
CASRVAQDTDTQYF
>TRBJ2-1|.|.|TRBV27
TGTGCCAGCAGGGGACTCCCTTCTTCTTACAATGAGCAGTTCTTC
CASRGLPSSYNEQFF
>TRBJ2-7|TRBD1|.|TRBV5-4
TGTGCCAGCAGCTTGGTAGGGGGCCCCGATGCACAGTACTTC
CASSLVGGPDAQYF
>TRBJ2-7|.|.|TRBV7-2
TGTGCCAGCAGCCAACGACAGGTAGGGGAGCAGTACTTC
CASSQRQVGEQYF
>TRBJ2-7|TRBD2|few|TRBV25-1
TGTGCCAGCAATGGGGGGGACCACTCCTACGAGCAGTACTTC
CASNGGDHSYEQYF
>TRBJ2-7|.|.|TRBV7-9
TGTGCCAGCAGCTTAGGAGGGATACAGGAGCAGTACTTC
CASSLGGIQEQYF